This T cell receptor beta chain comes out of a study of radiation and T cells in renal cell carcinoma. Here immunoSEQ multiplex PCR was the method, and the copy in TCRdb shows in-frame clones only, minus some. The sample yields about 7,900 clones, less than 70% seen once. Noted treatment: treatment-naive control, cytoreductive nephrectomy. Control tumors came from treatment-naive patients without prior radiation. The patient's renal cell carcinoma had clear cell pathology. Germline V gives CDR1 SGHAT, CDR2 FQDESV (reference sequence). This CDR3 region has 15 residues. V dropped 5 bases and J dropped 0 bases, with 11 bases sitting between them. The study, taken as a whole, reports: In nephrectomy-only tumors, top 100 clonotypes averaged approximately 40%, versus about 50% irradiated.

Worth noting for this clone: Its antigen is not identified.

The TCR was taken from a woman aged 70-85 years with renal cell carcinoma. The sample here was tumor tissue, taken from a patient whose treatment was nephrectomy without radiotherapy. The J gene is TRBJ1-3, the V gene TRBV11-1; no clear D. This CDR3 is CASSIDVYSGNTIYF. In DNA, the CDR3 is TGTGCCAGCAGCATCGACGTGTACTCTGGAAACACCATATATTTT. The full variable domain, with the rest looked up from reference TRBV11-1 and TRBJ1-3, is EAEVAQSPRYKITEKSQAVAFWCDPISGHATLYWYRQILGQGPELLVQFQDESVVDDSQLPKDRFSAERLKGVDSTLKIQPAELGDSAMYLCASSIDVYSGNTIYFGEGSWLTVV.